The source of this T cell receptor beta chain is a study of CD8 T cells in Susac syndrome. General study points: Regarding the TCR sequencing and HLA analysis, the study admitted that a relatively small number of individuals were involved.

TCR beta sequences were obtained from blood CD8+ and CD4+ T cells. On this clonotype: The antigen remains unidentified.

The CDR3 is 14 residues long. Germline assignment: CDR1 SEHNR and CDR2 FQNEAQ (reference sequence). V gave up 5 bases and J gave up 3 bases, with 13 bases separating them. Reverse transcription of roughly 0.45 to 1 ug RNA used random hexamers. By means of immunoSEQ multiplex PCR, TCR beta CDR3 spanning 54 Vbeta and 13 Jbeta underwent amplification. TCRdb recomputed calls from the immunoSEQ multiplex PCR reads with MiXCR, one row per CDR3 protein. The sample lists about 250,000 distinct CDR3 sequences; approximately 92% were seen once. This TCR came from a human donor with multiple sclerosis. The V call is TRBV7-9, the J call TRBJ2-5; D may be TRBD2 (6 bases). Sequencing input: CD4+ T cells from PBMCs. The CDR3 bases are TGTGCCAGCAGCCGAGTGGGAGGTAAAGAGACCCAGTACTTC. Protein sequence: CASSRVGGKETQYF.